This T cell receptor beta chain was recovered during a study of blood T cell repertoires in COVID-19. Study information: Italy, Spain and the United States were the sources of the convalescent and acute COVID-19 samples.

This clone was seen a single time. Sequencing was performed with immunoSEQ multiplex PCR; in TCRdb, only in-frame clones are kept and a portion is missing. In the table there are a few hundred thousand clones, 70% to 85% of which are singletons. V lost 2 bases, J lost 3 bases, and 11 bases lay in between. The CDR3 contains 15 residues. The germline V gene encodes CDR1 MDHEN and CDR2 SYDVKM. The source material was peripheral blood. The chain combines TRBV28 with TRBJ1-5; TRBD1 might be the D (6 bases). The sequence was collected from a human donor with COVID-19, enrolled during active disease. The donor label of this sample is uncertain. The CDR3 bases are TGTGCCAGCAGTTTACAGGGGCCTTACAATCAGCCCCAGCATTTT. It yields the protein CASSLQGPYNQPQHF.